What follows are 20 T cell receptor beta chains derived from one specimen sequenced in a study of T cell repertoires in cytomegalovirus infection. MiXCR, applied by TCRdb to the reads, yields one record per CDR3 protein. The sample has under 300,000 distinct CDR3 sequences, over 15% seen once. Sequencing used CD8+ T cells from PBMCs. These receptors all stem from a human donor in good health (CMV status not recorded). Some clones in this sample may be carry-over from other donors' samples.

The gene calls are TRBV20-1 and TRBJ2-7, with a weak D call TRBD1 (6 bases). Germline CDR1 DFQATT, CDR2 SNEGSKA (reference sequence). This CDR3 contains 16 residues. V was clipped by 2 bases and J by 3 bases, with 20 bases between them. The CDR3 is CSARKVQGSSYYEQYF. For the CDR3, the DNA is TGCAGTGCTAGAAAGGTACAGGGTTCATCCTACTACGAGCAGTACTTC.

The rearrangement joins TRBV6-5 to TRBJ1-1; 8 positions match TRBD1. The J segment lost 1 base and the V segment lost 5 bases, leaving 9 bases of the junction unmatched. The CDR3 extends over 16 amino acids. Germline-derived CDR1 and CDR2 are MNHEY and SVGAGI. The CDR3 region has the DNA TGTGCCAGCAGTGTAGTCGCAGGGGGCCCGAACACTGAAGCTTTCTTT. Residues: CASSVVAGGPNTEAFF.

The chain carries TRBV5-1 and TRBJ2-7; possibly TRBD2 for D (7 bases). The CDR3 is 15 residues long. The germline V and J ends were trimmed by 4 bases and 4 bases, with 18 bases remaining between them. In germline, CDR1 is SGHRS, CDR2 YFSETQ. CDR3 nucleotide sequence: TGCGCCAGCAGCCTTGAGGGGGGGCCGGGGTACGAGCAGTACTTC. It yields the protein CASSLEGGPGYEQYF.

This chain links TRBV2 with TRBJ1-4; 8 nucleotides line up with TRBD1. The junction had 8 bases not matched to a gene; V was cut back by 5 bases and J by 9 bases. Germline assignment: CDR1 SNHLY and CDR2 FYNNEI. The CDR3 length is 14 residues. The CDR3 loop reads CASSRDRLNKKLFF. In DNA form, the CDR3 reads TGTGCCAGCAGTAGGGACAGGTTGAATAAAAAACTGTTTTTT.

This chain joins TRBV29-1 and TRBJ2-1; 7 bases map to TRBD1. Trimming at V came to 7 bases and at J to 7 bases, leaving 7 bases not matched to a gene. The germline CDR1 and CDR2 sequences are SQVTM and ANQGSEA. The CDR3 extends over 12 amino acids. The CDR3 reads CSAPGTENEQFF. CDR3 sequence (DNA): TGCAGCGCCCCCGGGACAGAGAATGAGCAGTTCTTC.

V gene TRBV9 combines with J gene TRBJ1-1; the match to TRBD1 covers 7 bases. Germline CDR1 SGDLS, CDR2 YYNGEE. V lost 3 bases, J lost 6 bases, and 11 bases stayed unmatched. The CDR3 extends over 15 amino acids. CDR3 DNA sequence: TGTGCCAGCAGCGACGGGACAGCACCAGGGGCTGAAGCTTTCTTT. Amino acid sequence: CASSDGTAPGAEAFF.

This clonotype turned up a few times. The chain links TRBV6-5 to TRBJ1-2, with a possible D match to TRBD1 (5 bases). The CDR3 has 14 amino acids. The V and J ends lost 2 bases and 2 bases respectively, with 9 bases between them. Germline assignment: CDR1 MNHEY and CDR2 SVGAGI. The CDR3 protein is CASSYRGANYGYTF. CDR3 DNA: TGTGCCAGCAGTTACAGGGGTGCGAACTATGGCTACACCTTC.

This clonotype was found a few times. The rearrangement joins TRBV5-6 to TRBJ1-1; a possible D gene is TRBD1 (5 bases). This CDR3 is 14 amino acids long. Germline lookup yields CDR1 SGHDT and CDR2 YYEEEE. The germline V and J ends were trimmed by 1 base and 4 bases, with 11 bases remaining between them. CDR3 nucleotides: TGTGCCAGCAGCTTGTTCTCCGGGGCCACTGAAGCTTTCTTT. Amino acids: CASSLFSGATEAFF.

This clonotype was seen ten or more times. The chain has TRBV12-3 or TRBV12-4 and TRBJ2-7; D not resolved. V was pared by 0 bases and J by 7 bases, with 7 bases between. The length of the CDR3 is 12 residues. The CDR3 DNA sequence: TGTGCCAGCAGTTTAGCGTCGTGGGAGCAGTACTTC. This gives the protein CASSLASWEQYF.

The V gene is TRBV11-2, the J gene TRBJ1-4; D not certain. Per germline, CDR1 SGHAT and CDR2 FQNNGV. V lost 2 bases and J 4 bases, leaving 8 bases between the germline ends. The CDR3 contains 14 residues. CDR3 loop: CASSLSQNNEKLFF. The CDR3 coding sequence is TGTGCCAGCAGCTTATCACAGAATAATGAAAAACTGTTTTTT.

This clonotype has only a few counts. The rearrangement links TRBV11-1 to TRBJ2-7; 12 nucleotides agree with TRBD1. V shed 4 bases, J shed 5 bases, and the junction held 6 bases outside the gene matches. This CDR3 has 15 residues. Germline loops: CDR1 SGHAT, CDR2 FQDESV (reference sequence). The CDR3 spells CASSSPGQGAHEQYF. The CDR3 nucleotides are TGTGCCAGCAGCTCGCCGGGACAGGGGGCACACGAGCAGTACTTC.

This clonotype has a count of ten or more. The rearrangement joins TRBV7-3 to TRBJ2-2; D unclear. Trimming pared 4 bases from V and 3 bases from J, leaving 6 bases between. Looked up from germline, CDR1 is SGHTA and CDR2 is FQGTGA. The CDR3 covers 13 residues. In nucleotides, the CDR3 is TGTGCCAGCAGCTCGATAGACACCGGGGAGCTGTTTTTT. Translated: CASSSIDTGELFF.

This clonotype showed up just a few times. The chain combines TRBV28 with TRBJ2-2, with D uncertain. Germline assignment: CDR1 MDHEN and CDR2 SYDVKM. Trimming removed 2 bases from V and 1 base from J, with 2 bases in between. CDR3 size: 13 residues. The CDR3 DNA is TGTGCCAGCAGTTTAAAGAACACCGGGGAGCTGTTTTTT. Protein: CASSLKNTGELFF.

This clonotype was detected many times. This sequence joins TRBV6-5 and TRBJ1-1, with D perhaps matching TRBD1 (6 bases). Trimming removed 2 bases from V and 0 bases from J, with 7 bases in between. The CDR3 runs to 14 residues. CDR1 and CDR2 (germline): MNHEY, SVGAGI. CDR3 in DNA: TGTGCCAGCAGTTACGCAGGGGTGAACACTGAAGCTTTCTTT. Translated: CASSYAGVNTEAFF.

The chain joins TRBV11-2 to TRBJ2-1, with TRBD2 matching 8 bases. Germline CDR1 is SGHAT and CDR2 is FQNNGV. The CDR3 spans 17 residues. J was trimmed by 9 bases and V by 1 base; bases with no gene match: 14. The CDR3 here is CASSLVGGGSYLTEQFF. The DNA for the CDR3 is TGTGCCAGCAGCTTAGTCGGGGGGGGATCCTACCTTACTGAGCAGTTCTTC.

This chain joins TRBV5-5 and TRBJ1-2, with D perhaps matching TRBD1 (5 bases). CDR3 size: 12 residues. Germline CDR1 reads SGHKS; CDR2 reads YYEKEE (reference sequence). Deletions cut 4 bases from V and 7 bases from J, with 11 bases between. CDR3 in DNA: TGTGCCAGCAGCGTATTGGGGCCTGGCTACACCTTC. Residues: CASSVLGPGYTF.

This clonotype was found many times. The V and J genes are TRBV10-3 and TRBJ2-1; 9 bases are a match to TRBD2. V shed 3 bases and J 6 bases; nucleotides not matched to a gene: 12. Germline values: CDR1 ENHRY, CDR2 SYGVKD. CDR3 length: 17 residues. CDR3 DNA: TGTGCCATCAGTGAAGAGGGCTGGCGGGGGGGCCTCAATGAGCAGTTCTTC. Its translation is CAISEEGWRGGLNEQFF.

This clonotype was counted ten times or more. The chain is built from TRBV6-5 and TRBJ2-1, with D perhaps TRBD2 (5 bases). The germline V gene has CDR1 MNHEY and CDR2 SVGAGI. The V and J ends lost 0 bases and 5 bases respectively, with 5 bases between them. The CDR3 contains 13 residues. The CDR3 DNA sequence: TGTGCCAGCAGTTACTCGGGAGACAATGAGCAGTTCTTC. Translated: CASSYSGDNEQFF.

This chain links TRBV12-3 or TRBV12-4 with TRBJ2-1; perhaps TRBD1 as D (5 bases). Trimming took off 2 bases at V and 0 bases at J, with 11 bases between the two ends. CDR3 length equals 16 residues. CDR3 protein: CASSLLVDNSYNEQFF. CDR3 DNA sequence: TGTGCCAGCAGTTTACTAGTGGACAACTCCTACAATGAGCAGTTCTTC.

This clonotype has a count of ten or more. The gene calls are TRBV25-1 and TRBJ2-7, with 7 bases lining up with TRBD1. The CDR3 consists of 16 residues. Trimming removed 6 bases from V and 3 bases from J; junction bases left unmatched: 14. Germline values: CDR1 MGHDK, CDR2 SYGVNS. The CDR3, as DNA: TGTGCCAGCAGCATACTCCGGGACAGAGGATTCTACGAGCAGTACTTC. As protein: CASSILRDRGFYEQYF.